This is a list of T cell receptor beta chains from one sample in a study of long-term antiretroviral therapy in people with HIV. Only in-frame clones appear in the TCRdb table, and some are missing; sequencing was by immunoSEQ multiplex PCR. The table records about 22,000 clones, roughly 88% of them present only once. The sample consisted of unsorted PBMCs, taken 0.1 years before starting antiretroviral therapy. The receptor set was obtained from a man aged 18 to 29 with HIV. CDR3s include the opening cysteine and the closing phenylalanine or tryptophan. Fields, in order: D gene, J gene, clone size, V gene, CDR3 DNA, CDR3 protein. The D gene is left open where the match is weak. Expanded clones are given a class, and other clones once, few, many or no size at all.

TRBD1 TRBJ2-5 NA TRBV6-5 TGTGCCAGCAGTACAGGGGCGGGAGAGACCCAGTACTTC CASSTGAGETQYF
NA TRBJ1-1 NA TRBV4-1 TGCGCCAGCAGCCAAGGGAGGATGAACACTGAAGCTTTCTTT CASSQGRMNTEAFF
TRBD1 TRBJ1-1 NA TRBV6-1 TGTGCCAGCAGCCTCGGACAGGGGACTGAAGCTTTCTTT CASSLGQGTEAFF
NA TRBJ2-1 NA TRBV11-2 TGTGCCAGCAGCTTAGACCCGGGTCCTTACAATGAGCAGTTCTTC CASSLDPGPYNEQFF
TRBD1 TRBJ1-4 NA TRBV9 TGTGCCAGCAGCGCCCAGGGGGCGCCTCTGGAAAAACTGTTTTTT CASSAQGAPLEKLFF
NA TRBJ1-5 NA TRBV6-6 TGTGCCAGCAGTGGTCCGGGAGGTTCGGGACAGCCCCAGCATTTT CASSGPGGSGQPQHF
NA TRBJ2-7 NA TRBV4-2 TGTGCCAGCAGCCAAGATCTAGGGGGGTCAGGGGGGATGGACGAGCAGTACTTC CASSQDLGGSGGMDEQYF
NA TRBJ2-7 NA TRBV5-6 TGTGCCAGCAGCTTGGTCCCCTACGAGCAGTACTTC CASSLVPYEQYF
TRBD1 TRBJ2-7 few TRBV5-1 TGCGCCAGCAGCAGACAGGGGGCAGACGAGCAGTACTTC CASSRQGADEQYF
TRBD2 TRBJ2-5 NA TRBV29-1 TGCAGCGTTGATGGGGACGTCACTAGCGGGGGGAACGGAGAGACCCAGTACTTC CSVDGDVTSGGNGETQYF
NA TRBJ2-3 NA TRBV5-1 TGCGCCAGCAGCCCTGCGGCAGATACGCAGTATTTT CASSPAADTQYF
NA TRBJ1-2 NA TRBV4-3 TGCGCCAGCAGCCAAGATCTGACGGGGAACTATGGCTACACCTTC CASSQDLTGNYGYTF
NA TRBJ1-5 NA TRBV19 TGTGCCAGTAGATACGGGGAGGGGTTCAATCAGCCCCAGCATTTT CASRYGEGFNQPQHF
NA TRBJ1-5 NA TRBV23-1 TGCGCCAGCAACCCCTGGGGAGTCAATCAGCCCCAGCATTTT CASNPWGVNQPQHF
TRBD1 TRBJ1-1 NA TRBV25-1 TGTGCCAGCAGTAATACCGGGACAGGGGACACTGAAGCTTTCTTT CASSNTGTGDTEAFF
TRBD2 TRBJ2-3 NA TRBV11-2 TGTGCCAGCAGCTTAGGTAGCGGGGGACTCCGCACAGATACGCAGTATTTT CASSLGSGGLRTDTQYF
NA TRBJ2-7 once TRBV2 TGTGCCAGCGAATCTTCCCTAGCGAACACGAACGAGCAGTACTTC CASESSLANTNEQYF
TRBD1 TRBJ2-7 NA TRBV7-2 TGTGCCAGCAGCTCCGGGACAGGGGGCTTGCAGCAGTACTTC CASSSGTGGLQQYF
NA TRBJ2-1 NA TRBV14 TGTGCCAGCAGCCAAGGACTATACCTAACGAGCTCCTACAATGAGCAGTTCTTC CASSQGLYLTSSYNEQFF
TRBD1 TRBJ1-4 NA TRBV25-1 TGTGCCAGCAGCCCCATGGCAGGGGGTTCAACTAATGAAAAACTGTTTTTT CASSPMAGGSTNEKLFF
TRBD1 TRBJ2-7 few TRBV19 TGTGCCAGTAGTATCGCGCAGGGGGCCCACGAGCAGTACTTC CASSIAQGAHEQYF
TRBD1 TRBJ1-5 NA TRBV4-3 TGCGCCAGCAGCCAAGATTTCCAGCAGGGGGCTAATCAGCCCCAGCATTTT CASSQDFQQGANQPQHF
NA TRBJ1-1 NA TRBV6-1 TGTGCCAGCAGTGAAGCTCTGGGGACCCTTGGTGAAGCTTTCTTT CASSEALGTLGEAFF
TRBD2 TRBJ2-1 medium-sized TRBV7-3 TGTGCCAGCAGCGCCCGAGGGCTAGCGGGAGACAATGAGCAGTTCTTC CASSARGLAGDNEQFF
NA TRBJ1-4 NA TRBV27 TGTGCCAGCAGTTTTACAGGGTACTCGGCGGGGGAAAAACTGTTTTTT CASSFTGYSAGEKLFF
NA TRBJ2-7 NA TRBV6-5 TGTGCCAGCAGTTACAACAGGGCCTCCTACGAGCAGTACTTC CASSYNRASYEQYF
TRBD1 TRBJ2-2 once TRBV19 TGTGCCAGTAGTAAGGGACAGGGATACACCGGGGAGCTGTTTTTT CASSKGQGYTGELFF
NA TRBJ2-1 NA TRBV5-6 TGTGCCAGCAGCAACCCTTTAGCTTTTCTCTACAATGAGCAGTTCTTC CASSNPLAFLYNEQFF
NA TRBJ2-3 NA TRBV23-1 TGCGCCAGCAGCCAAGACATGGTAGGGACAGATACGCAGTATTTT CASSQDMVGTDTQYF
NA TRBJ2-3 NA TRBV18 TGTGCCAGCTCACCACCGGGTAAAGCGGATACGCAGTATTTT CASSPPGKADTQYF
NA TRBJ2-7 NA TRBV29-1 TGCAGCGTTGAACGGGGGGCGGGCTACGAGCAGTACTTC CSVERGAGYEQYF
NA TRBJ1-1 NA TRBV5-5 TGTGCCAGCAGTCTTGGCCACGAAGCTTTCTTT CASSLGHEAFF